One and the same sample provided the 20 T cell receptor beta chains below, sequenced in a study of Graves' ophthalmopathy and Graves' hyperthyroidism. Amplified material comprised TCR beta CDR3 regions derived from RNA transcripts. First-round RT-PCR with HTBI primers preceded a second-round multiplex PCR. From the multiplex PCR reads, TCRdb called clonotypes with MiXCR, one entry per CDR3 protein. This repertoire shows hundreds of thousands of distinct CDR3 sequences, about 38% found once; its top ten account for more than 3%. Material: peripheral blood. The source of these receptors is an adult man with Graves' ophthalmopathy.

V usage is TRBV5-5 and J usage is TRBJ1-1; TRBD1 matches 8 bases. This CDR3 has 14 amino acids. V lost 4 bases and J lost 6; bases outside the gene matches: 8. Germline V gene sequence: CDR1 SGHKS, CDR2 YYEKEE (reference sequence). CDR3 protein: CASSPGDRRAEAFF. The CDR3 coding sequence is TGTGCCAGCAGCCCAGGGGACAGGAGAGCTGAAGCTTTCTTT.

There are a few counts of this clonotype. V and J are TRBV24-1 and TRBJ2-2; perhaps TRBD2 as D (6 bases). Per the germline V gene, CDR1 is KGHDR and CDR2 is SFDVKD. The V gene lost 7 bases and the J gene lost 5 bases, with 10 bases spanning the gap. CDR3 length: 13 amino acids. In nucleotides, the CDR3 is TGTGCCACCAGGGCTAGCGATACCGGGGAGCTGTTTTTT. It codes for CATRASDTGELFF.

Regarding this clonotype: Germline and junction disagree at one end, which may indicate a read error. The chain's CDR3 is CASSEWGTVGAYVLTF. The CDR3 nucleotides read TGTGCCAGCAGTGAATGGGGGACAGTGGGGGCCTACGTCCTGACTTTC. The chain couples TRBV25-1 to TRBJ2-6; 7 nucleotides match TRBD1. This CDR3 has 16 amino acids. Germline CDR1 MGHDK, CDR2 SYGVNS.

This chain connects TRBV5-1 to TRBJ2-7; tentatively, D is TRBD2 (7 bases). Germline V CDR1 and CDR2: SGHRS, YFSETQ. V shed 5 bases and J shed 3 bases, with 15 bases lying between them. The CDR3 length is 14 residues. The CDR3 DNA reads TGCGCCAGCAGTATTAACGGGGGGCGCTACGAGCAGTACTTC. Translation gives CASSINGGRYEQYF.

This clonotype was observed once. V usage is TRBV29-1 and J usage is TRBJ1-1; D not certain. The length of the CDR3 is 12 residues. Germline values: CDR1 SQVTM, CDR2 ANQGSEA. V lost 8 bases, J lost 0 bases, and 10 bases lay in between. CDR3 in amino acids: CSLARLNTEAFF. In DNA form, the CDR3 reads TGCAGCTTGGCCCGATTGAACACTGAAGCTTTCTTT. Full variable domain (missing parts from reference TRBV29-1 and TRBJ1-1): SAVISQKPSRDICQRGTSLTIQCQVDSQVTMMFWYRQQPGQSLTLIATANQGSEATYESGFVIDKFPISRPNLTFSTLTVSNMSPEDSSIYLCSLARLNTEAFFGQGTRLTVV.

The V and J genes are TRBV30 and TRBJ1-5; no clear D. V was pared by 8 bases and J by 5 bases, with 16 bases between. Germline V gives CDR1 GTSNPN, CDR2 SVGIG (reference sequence). This CDR3 contains 13 residues. For the CDR3, the DNA is TGTGCCCTCCAACTCGACCGCGATCAGCCCCAGCATTTT. It yields the protein CALQLDRDQPQHF.

This clonotype was detected many times. J is TRBJ1-2 and V is TRBV2; D remains unclear. Trimming pared 7 bases from V and 5 bases from J, leaving 14 bases between. This CDR3 is built from 13 residues. Germline V gene sequence: CDR1 SNHLY, CDR2 FYNNEI. The CDR3 region has the DNA TGTGCCAGCACCGACCATGGACGTTATGGCTACACCTTC. It specifies CASTDHGRYGYTF.

This clonotype came up a few times. The CDR3, as DNA: TGCAGTGCTGTCGGGGGGGCAGATACGCAGTATTTT. Its translation is CSAVGGADTQYF. This chain connects TRBV20-1 to TRBJ2-3; TRBD2 aligns across 8 bases. Germline CDR1 is DFQATT and CDR2 is SNEGSKA (reference sequence). This CDR3 contains 12 residues. Germline trimming cut 5 bases from V and 4 bases from J; bases unmatched to any gene: 2.

The V gene is TRBV14, the J gene TRBJ2-7, with 8 bases identical to TRBD2. Germline V gives CDR1 SGHDN, CDR2 FVKESK. J gave up 5 bases and V 6 bases, and 6 bases lay outside the gene matches. The CDR3 has 13 amino acids. CDR3 in DNA: TGTGCCAGCAGAAGGAGTAGCGGGAACGAGCAGTACTTC. Translated, it gives CASRRSSGNEQYF.

The CDR3 nucleotides read TGTGCCAGCTCACCAAACAGGGCGGATCAGCCCCAGCATTTT. Translation: CASSPNRADQPQHF. V and J are TRBV18 and TRBJ1-5; perhaps TRBD1 as D (6 bases). V was trimmed by 2 bases and J by 5 bases, leaving 10 bases between them. Per germline, CDR1 KGHSH and CDR2 LQKENI. This CDR3 has 14 residues. Variable domain in full (rest from reference TRBV18 and TRBJ1-5): NAGVMQNPRHLVRRRGQEARLRCSPMKGHSHVYWYRQLPEEGLKFMVYLQKENIIDESGMPKERFSAEFPKEGPSILRIQQVVRGDSAAYFCASSPNRADQPQHFGDGTRLSIL.

The chain combines TRBV25-1 with TRBJ1-4, with 7 nucleotides matching TRBD1. Germline V gene sequence: CDR1 MGHDK, CDR2 SYGVNS. The V gene end was trimmed by 6 bases and the J gene end by 7 bases; junction bases not matched to a gene: 11. The CDR3 is made up of 15 amino acids. The CDR3, as DNA: TGTGCCAGCAGCGTTGCCGGACAGGTACCTGAAAAACTGTTTTTT. Its translation is CASSVAGQVPEKLFF.

Concerning this clonotype itself: Compared with germline, one end of the junction differs, possibly owing to a read error. The chain employs TRBV7-7 and TRBJ2-5; D may match TRBD1 or TRBD2 (5 bases each). This CDR3 spans 14 amino acids. Germline lookup yields CDR1 SSHAT and CDR2 FNYEAQ (reference sequence). Written as DNA, the CDR3 is TGTGCTAGCAGCTTAGCGATCAGGGTCGAGGCCCAGTACTTC. Encoded protein: CASSLAIRVEAQYF.

In regard to this clonotype: Since a much larger clone is just one base distant, this may be a read error. For the CDR3, the DNA is TGTGCCAGCAGCTCAAAGGCGGATGACACTGAAGCTTTCTTT. It translates to CASSSKADDTEAFF. V usage is TRBV5-6 and J usage is TRBJ1-1; D ambiguous. This CDR3 contains 14 residues. The germline V and J ends were trimmed by 3 bases and 3 bases, with 12 bases remaining between them. Germline loops: CDR1 SGHDT, CDR2 YYEEEE.

The V and J genes are TRBV6-1 and TRBJ2-7, with TRBD2 matching 12 bases. CDR3 size: 13 residues. CDR1 and CDR2 from the germline V gene are MNHNS and SASEGT. CDR3 in amino acids: CARDLAGGHEQYF. The CDR3 DNA is TGTGCTAGAGATCTAGCGGGAGGGCACGAGCAGTACTTC.

This clonotype showed up just a few times. This chain joins TRBV6-6 and TRBJ1-1; possible D gene TRBD1, 5 bases. Trimming removed 6 bases from V and 1 base from J, with 12 bases in between. CDR1 and CDR2 (germline): MNHNY, SVGAGI (reference sequence). There are 14 residues in the CDR3. The CDR3 nucleotides are TGTGCCAGCAGCGGGATAGGGGCGAACACTGAAGCTTTCTTT. Its translation: CASSGIGANTEAFF.

This clonotype turned up a few times. This chain uses TRBV20-1 with TRBJ2-2; D uncertain. Germline loops: CDR1 DFQATT, CDR2 SNEGSKA (reference sequence). Trimming pared 1 base from V and 1 base from J, leaving 4 bases between. The CDR3 has 13 amino acids. This chain's CDR3 is CSARVKNTGELFF. As DNA, the CDR3 is TGCAGTGCTAGAGTTAAGAACACCGGGGAGCTGTTTTTT.

The chain carries TRBV7-2 and TRBJ1-4; weak D call: TRBD1 (5 bases). Deletions cut 5 bases from V and 7 bases from J, with 14 bases between. This CDR3 is 14 amino acids long. The germline CDR1 and CDR2 sequences are SGHTA and FQGNSA. The CDR3 nucleotides read TGTGCCAGCAGCCTAAGCTCGGGGGGTGAAAAACTGTTTTTT. This sequence encodes CASSLSSGGEKLFF.

The gene calls are TRBV7-2 and TRBJ1-2, with 9 bases that match TRBD1. V dropped 5 bases and J dropped 8; count of bases not matched to a gene: 12. The CDR3 is made up of 15 amino acids. CDR1 and CDR2 (germline): SGHTA, FQGNSA. The CDR3 bases are TGTGCCAGCAGCGAAACAGGGGGCGGCGGGGGAGGCTACACCTTC. It is translated as CASSETGGGGGGYTF. The full variable domain, its missing parts supplied by reference TRBV7-2 and TRBJ1-2, is GAGVSQSPSNKVTEKGKDVELRCDPISGHTALYWYRQSLGQGLEFLIYFQGNSAPDKSGLPSDRFSAERTGGSVSTLTIQRTQQEDSAVYLCASSETGGGGGGYTFGSGTRLTVV.

The table lists this clonotype with a few counts. The chain is built from TRBV25-1 and TRBJ1-6; D possibly corresponds to TRBD1 (5 bases). V lost 8 bases, J lost 7 bases, and 18 bases lay in between. Germline-derived CDR1 and CDR2 are MGHDK and SYGVNS. The length of the CDR3 is 15 residues. CDR3 nucleotide sequence: TGTGCCAGCTCACCACGCGGGCCAGGGAATTCACCCCTCCACTTT. Residues: CASSPRGPGNSPLHF.

This clonotype was observed many times. CDR3 sequence: CSVRGQGAPYEQYF. The DNA of the CDR3 is TGCAGCGTTCGGGGACAGGGGGCCCCCTACGAGCAGTACTTC. The V gene is TRBV29-1, the J gene TRBJ2-7; 12 nucleotides agree with TRBD1. Germline CDR1 reads SQVTM; CDR2 reads ANQGSEA. J was trimmed by 2 bases and V by 5 bases; bases with no gene match: 4. The CDR3 sequence is 14 residues long.